One sample yielded the 25 T cell receptor beta chains listed below, sequenced in a study of T cell responses to AZD1222 COVID-19 vaccine. The repertoire was sequenced with immunoSEQ multiplex PCR; TCRdb's copy has only in-frame clones and lacks some. The repertoire has 150,000 to 250,000 clones, roughly nine tenths of them found once; the top ten carry 3% to 3.5%. The sample in question was peripheral blood, obtained 28 days after the second AZD1222 dose. These receptors were taken from an adult who received the AZD1222 COVID-19 vaccine.

This chain connects TRBV12-5 to TRBJ2-5; 7 bases align to TRBD1. Germline trimming cut 3 bases from V and 0 bases from J; bases unmatched to any gene: 4. The CDR3 totals 15 residues. Per the germline V gene, CDR1 is LGHNT and CDR2 is FRNRAP. This chain's CDR3 is CASGFTRGYQETQYF. In DNA form, the CDR3 reads TGTGCTAGTGGTTTCACCAGGGGGTACCAAGAGACCCAGTACTTC.

The J gene is TRBJ1-6, the V gene TRBV3-1 (or the pseudogene TRBV3-2), with D hard to call. CDR1 is LGHDT and CDR2 is YNNKEL in the germline V gene (reference sequence). Trimming removed 5 bases from V and 1 base from J, with 12 bases in between. This CDR3 is 16 amino acids long. The CDR3 loop is CASSKEGFSYNSPLHF. The DNA of the CDR3 is TGTGCCAGCAGCAAGGAAGGGTTTTCCTATAATTCACCCCTCCACTTT.

This chain connects TRBV7-2 to TRBJ1-5; 7 bases line up with TRBD1. Germline loops: CDR1 SGHTA, CDR2 FQGNSA. The CDR3 has 16 amino acids. The V segment lost 7 bases and the J segment 1 base; nucleotides outside the gene matches: 10. Written as DNA, the CDR3 is TGTGCCAGCACCCGGAGGGGACAGTTGAGCAATCAGCCCCAGCATTTT. It codes for CASTRRGQLSNQPQHF. The complete variable domain, with remaining parts taken from reference TRBV7-2 and TRBJ1-5, reads GAGVSQSPSNKVTEKGKDVELRCDPISGHTALYWYRQSLGQGLEFLIYFQGNSAPDKSGLPSDRFSAERTGGSVSTLTIQRTQQEDSAVYLCASTRRGQLSNQPQHFGDGTRLSIL.

The gene calls are TRBV27 and TRBJ1-2; maybe TRBD1 (6 bases). The V gene lost 1 base and the J gene lost 13 bases, with 16 bases spanning the gap. Per germline, CDR1 MNHEY and CDR2 SMNVEV (reference sequence). The CDR3 is made up of 13 amino acids. CDR3 nucleotides: TGTGCCAGCAGTTTATGGGGCAGGGGAGGTTTCACCTTC. It is translated as CASSLWGRGGFTF.

This chain links TRBV18 with TRBJ1-3; no clear D. Per germline, CDR1 KGHSH and CDR2 LQKENI. The CDR3 extends over 13 amino acids. Trimming left V 2 bases short and J 2 bases short, with 4 bases between. Here the CDR3 reads CASSPGPGNTIYF. CDR3 in DNA: TGTGCCAGCTCACCAGGTCCTGGAAACACCATATATTTT.

J is TRBJ2-1 and V is TRBV2; perhaps TRBD2 as D (6 bases). Germline V gene lookup returns CDR1 SNHLY and CDR2 FYNNEI. Trimming stripped 6 bases from V and 9 bases from J, with 18 bases between. CDR3 length: 14 residues. The CDR3 loop is CASRPGLGFGEQFF. CDR3 in DNA: TGTGCCAGCAGACCGGGACTGGGGTTTGGTGAGCAGTTCTTC. Using reference TRBV2 and TRBJ2-1 for the parts outside the CDR3, the full variable domain is EPEVTQTPSHQVTQMGQEVILRCVPISNHLYFYWYRQILGQKVEFLVSFYNNEISEKSEIFDDQFSVERPDGSNFTLKIRSTKLEDSAMYFCASRPGLGFGEQFFGPGTRLTVL.

This chain joins TRBV19 and TRBJ1-1, with a tentative D call TRBD1 (6 bases). The V and J ends lost 7 bases and 3 bases respectively, with 15 bases between them. CDR1 is LNHDA and CDR2 is SQIVND in the germline V gene (reference sequence). The CDR3 contains 14 residues. The CDR3 loop reads CASILRGGDTEAFF. For the CDR3, the DNA is TGTGCCAGTATCCTAAGGGGGGGGGACACTGAAGCTTTCTTT.

The rearrangement uses TRBV19 and TRBJ1-1; 7 positions agree with TRBD1. The CDR3 runs to 16 residues. From germline, CDR1 is LNHDA and CDR2 SQIVND (reference sequence). J was trimmed by 0 bases and V by 3 bases; bases with no gene match: 7. DNA of the CDR3: TGTGCCAGTAGTATGGGGACAGCTTACATGAACACTGAAGCTTTCTTT. It specifies CASSMGTAYMNTEAFF.

This chain uses TRBV10-1 with TRBJ1-5; D ambiguous. Trimming pared 0 bases from V and 3 bases from J, leaving 0 bases between. The CDR3 spans 12 residues. Germline CDR1 and CDR2: WNHNN and SYGVQD (reference sequence). CDR3 sequence (DNA): TGCGCCAGCAGTGAGTCCAATCAGCCCCAGCATTTT. Translated: CASSESNQPQHF.

In regard to this clone: Other DNA sequences of this sample code for an identical CDR3. The chain carries TRBV12-3 or TRBV12-4 and TRBJ2-1; D is uncertain. The V end lost 3 bases, the J end lost 7 bases, and 10 bases lay between the germline ends. This CDR3 has 13 amino acids. The CDR3 spells CASSFTAGNEQFF. CDR3 coding DNA: TGTGCCAGCAGTTTCACCGCCGGAAATGAGCAGTTCTTC.

This chain uses TRBV28 with TRBJ1-1; weak D call: TRBD1 (5 bases). The germline V and J ends were trimmed by 3 bases and 2 bases, with 22 bases remaining between them. The CDR3 length is 18 residues. Germline lookup yields CDR1 MDHEN and CDR2 SYDVKM. Written as DNA, the CDR3 is TGTGCCAGCAGTTTCCCCACATTCGATCGCAGGGATAACACTGAAGCTTTCTTT. Encoded protein: CASSFPTFDRRDNTEAFF.

CDR3 residues: CSVVRGLNTEAFF. The DNA for the CDR3 is TGCAGCGTTGTGCGGGGGTTGAACACTGAAGCTTTCTTT. V and J are TRBV29-1 and TRBJ1-1; TRBD1 is a possible D gene (5 bases). The germline gives CDR1 SQVTM, CDR2 ANQGSEA. Trimming cost V 4 bases and J 0 bases, with 9 bases left between them. This CDR3 contains 13 residues.

The chain joins TRBV7-9 to TRBJ2-2; D uncertain. Germline values: CDR1 SEHNR, CDR2 FQNEAQ (reference sequence). Trimming stripped 5 bases from V and 6 bases from J, with 10 bases between. This CDR3 comprises 13 residues. The DNA of the CDR3 is TGTGCCAGCAGCCCGAGACAAGCCGGGGAGCTGTTTTTT. This gives the protein CASSPRQAGELFF.

This chain connects TRBV2 to TRBJ1-6; 7 bases fit TRBD1. Germline V lookup: CDR1 SNHLY, CDR2 FYNNEI. V trimming: 6 bases; J trimming: 5 bases; junction bases outside the gene matches: 7. The CDR3 consists of 15 residues. The DNA for the CDR3 is TGTGCCAGCAGGAGAGAGGGGGCGGATAATTCACCCCTCCACTTT. Translation gives CASRREGADNSPLHF.

This chain joins TRBV5-1 and TRBJ1-4; 7 nucleotides match TRBD1. The CDR3 loop spans 15 amino acids. Per the germline V gene, CDR1 is SGHRS and CDR2 is YFSETQ. With V trimmed by 3 bases and J by 5 bases, 7 bases remained unmatched. CDR3 sequence (DNA): TGCGCCAGCAGCTCCCGACAGGGTCCCAATGAAAAACTGTTTTTT. It specifies CASSSRQGPNEKLFF.

This clone was picked up a small number of times. V is TRBV7-9 and J is TRBJ2-7; 8 positions match TRBD2. The CDR3 runs 15 residues. Looked up from germline, CDR1 is SEHNR and CDR2 is FQNEAQ (reference sequence). The J segment lost 7 bases and the V segment lost 3 bases, leaving 11 bases of the junction unmatched. The CDR3 coding sequence is TGTGCCAGCAGCTTCGGGAAAGCGGGAGTAGGAGAGCAGTACTTC. Translated, it gives CASSFGKAGVGEQYF.

The chain joins TRBV19 to TRBJ1-5; 10 nucleotides line up with TRBD1. Trimming cost V 7 bases and J 9 bases; bases outside gene matches: 6. The CDR3 has 13 amino acids. Germline-derived CDR1 and CDR2 are LNHDA and SQIVND (reference sequence). CDR3 in amino acids: CASMDRGVRPQHF. CDR3 in DNA: TGTGCCAGTATGGACAGGGGGGTTCGGCCCCAGCATTTT.

This clone was recorded only once. The chain combines TRBV6-1 with TRBJ1-3, with D possibly TRBD1 on 6 matching bases. CDR1 MNHNS and CDR2 SASEGT come from the germline V gene. Trimming shortened V by 0 bases and J by 2 bases, and 8 bases separated the two germline ends. The CDR3 is made up of 15 amino acids. The CDR3 DNA is TGTGCCAGCAGTGAAGCCGGGGGGCCTGGAAACACCATATATTTT. Translated, it gives CASSEAGGPGNTIYF.

This sequence joins TRBV28 and TRBJ2-7; TRBD1 matches 7 bases. The CDR3 has 15 residues. The V gene end was trimmed by 6 bases and the J gene end by 3 bases; junction bases not matched to a gene: 11. Germline CDR1 reads MDHEN; CDR2 reads SYDVKM. CDR3 nucleotides: TGTGCCAGCAGGCTTTCCGGGACAGTTTTCTACGAGCAGTACTTC. Protein product: CASRLSGTVFYEQYF.

The V and J genes are TRBV6-2 or TRBV6-3 and TRBJ2-7; D unresolved. The V end was cut by 6 bases, the J end by 2 bases, with 17 bases between. CDR3 size: 15 residues. The germline V gene encodes CDR1 MNHEY and CDR2 SVGEGT. CDR3 coding DNA: TGTGCCAGCAGCCGAGGCGATCGAGGTACCTACGAGCAGTACTTC. Translating gives CASSRGDRGTYEQYF.

J is TRBJ2-7 and V is TRBV2; 11 bases align to TRBD2. J gave up 4 bases and V 3 bases, and 8 bases lay outside the gene matches. The CDR3 is 16 residues long. Per the germline V gene, CDR1 is SNHLY and CDR2 is FYNNEI. The DNA for the CDR3 is TGTGCCAGCAGTGATGGGTCTAGCGGGAGGTTTTACGAGCAGTACTTC. This encodes CASSDGSSGRFYEQYF.

This clone has just one count. The chain uses TRBV11-3 and TRBJ2-1, with D possibly TRBD2 on 6 matching bases. The ends were cut back, 5 bases at V and 6 bases at J, with 17 bases in the middle. Germline V gives CDR1 SGHNT, CDR2 YENEEA. The CDR3 consists of 15 residues. The CDR3 nucleotides are TGTGCCAGCAGCCCCCGGGACTTCCGAGCCAATGAGCAGTTCTTC. Its protein product is CASSPRDFRANEQFF.

V is TRBV11-3 and J is TRBJ2-1, with D perhaps matching TRBD1 (6 bases). From germline, CDR1 is SGHNT and CDR2 YENEEA. Deletions cut 1 base from V and 5 bases from J, with 15 bases between. This CDR3 is built from 16 residues. CDR3 loop: CASSLAQGSVNNEQFF. Written as DNA, the CDR3 is TGTGCCAGCAGCTTAGCACAGGGCAGTGTGAACAATGAGCAGTTCTTC.

The V and J genes are TRBV18 and TRBJ2-1, with D perhaps matching TRBD2 (5 bases). In germline, CDR1 is KGHSH, CDR2 LQKENI. V was pared by 1 base and J by 1 base, with 8 bases between. CDR3 length: 15 amino acids. The DNA of the CDR3 is TGTGCCAGCTCACCACGGACTCTATCCTACAATGAGCAGTTCTTC. It encodes CASSPRTLSYNEQFF.

V usage is TRBV19 and J usage is TRBJ1-5, with a tentative D call TRBD1 (6 bases). The CDR3 is 16 residues long. Germline-derived CDR1 and CDR2 are LNHDA and SQIVND (reference sequence). Trimming stripped 0 bases from V and 3 bases from J, with 12 bases between. Here the CDR3 reads CASSIDLTGFNQPQHF. The CDR3 nucleotides read TGTGCCAGTAGTATAGACTTAACAGGGTTCAATCAGCCCCAGCATTTT.